This entry lists 32 T cell receptor beta chains sequenced from one sample in a study of shared clonotypes between healthy human individuals. Sequenced by immunoSEQ multiplex PCR; TCRdb stores in-frame clones only, minus some. This sample yields about 2.3 million clones, of which over 85% are seen a single time; about 0.37% belongs to the top ten. The sample consisted of naive CD4+ T cells from PBMCs. Subset in this sample: CD45RA+ positively selected. Every receptor here comes from a man aged 18 to 29 in good health. Some clones in this sample may be carry-over from other donors' samples.

The chain joins TRBV19 to TRBJ2-7, with TRBD1 identical over 9 bases. The CDR3 consists of 13 residues. With 6 bases clipped from V and 3 bases from J, the junction kept 3 bases outside the gene matches. Germline CDR1 is LNHDA and CDR2 is SQIVND (reference sequence). Here the CDR3 reads CASSRTGVYEQYF. The CDR3 DNA is TGTGCCAGTAGCAGGACAGGGGTCTACGAGCAGTACTTC.

V is TRBV30 and J is TRBJ2-5, with 7 nucleotides matching TRBD2. Germline CDR1 reads GTSNPN; CDR2 reads SVGIG (reference sequence). This CDR3 has 12 amino acids. V lost 5 bases, J lost 4 bases, and 4 bases stayed unmatched. The CDR3 nucleotides are TGTGCCTGGGGGCGGGGGAGAGAGACCCAGTACTTC. This codes for CAWGRGRETQYF. The full variable domain, its missing parts supplied by reference TRBV30 and TRBJ2-5, is SQTIHQWPATLVQPVGSPLSLECTVEGTSNPNLYWYRQAAGRGLQLLFYSVGIGQISSEVPQNLSASRPQDRQFILSSKKLLLSDSGFYLCAWGRGRETQYFGPGTRLLVL.

J is TRBJ2-1 and V is TRBV7-3; tentative D call: TRBD2 (5 bases). Germline loops: CDR1 SGHTA, CDR2 FQGTGA. The CDR3 runs to 13 residues. Trimming pared 1 base from V and 7 bases from J, leaving 8 bases between. The CDR3 loop is CASSLMRGNEQFF. The CDR3 coding sequence is TGTGCCAGCAGCTTAATGAGAGGGAATGAGCAGTTCTTC.

V is TRBV5-4 and J is TRBJ1-2; D gene unclear. Germline loops: CDR1 SGHNT, CDR2 YYREEE (reference sequence). The ends were cut back, 4 bases at V and 8 bases at J, with 12 bases in the middle. The CDR3 contains 12 residues. CDR3 coding DNA: TGTGCCAGCAGCCGACCCTCCGGCGGCTACACCTTC. Protein sequence: CASSRPSGGYTF.

The chain couples TRBV19 to TRBJ2-1; D is unresolved. Germline V gene data show CDR1 as LNHDA and CDR2 as SQIVND (reference sequence). Trimming cost V 3 bases and J 7 bases, with 13 bases left between them. There are 14 residues in the CDR3. The CDR3 DNA follows: TGTGCCAGTAGTATGAGGTATCTGGCTAATGAGCAGTTCTTC. It yields the protein CASSMRYLANEQFF.

The chain couples TRBV6-5 to TRBJ2-7; D is perhaps TRBD1 or TRBD2 (5 bases each). CDR1 and CDR2 from the germline V gene are MNHEY and SVGAGI. V was trimmed by 2 bases and J by 2 bases, leaving 16 bases between them. The CDR3 sequence is 16 residues long. CDR3 sequence: CASSYRLTGAAYEQYF. In DNA form, the CDR3 reads TGTGCCAGCAGTTACCGCCTCACCGGGGCCGCCTACGAGCAGTACTTC.

This sequence joins TRBV11-1 and TRBJ2-7; D is possibly TRBD2 (6 bases). CDR3 length: 15 amino acids. The germline V gene has CDR1 SGHAT and CDR2 FQDESV (reference sequence). V was pared by 5 bases and J by 4 bases, with 18 bases between. CDR3 DNA sequence: TGTGCCAGCAGCCCTCAGGGCTCTCGGGGGTACGAGCAGTACTTC. Translation gives CASSPQGSRGYEQYF.

The chain combines TRBV9 with TRBJ2-7; 10 nucleotides line up with TRBD2. V trimming: 3 bases; J trimming: 0 bases; junction bases outside the gene matches: 3. The germline V gene has CDR1 SGDLS and CDR2 YYNGEE. This CDR3 spans 15 amino acids. CDR3 sequence reads: CASSAGLAASYEQYF. The CDR3 nucleotides are TGTGCCAGCAGCGCCGGACTAGCGGCCTCCTACGAGCAGTACTTC.

The chain carries TRBV7-2 and TRBJ2-5; the D gene is possibly TRBD1 (8 bases). CDR3 length: 14 amino acids. Germline V gene sequence: CDR1 SGHTA, CDR2 FQGNSA. The V gene lost 5 bases and the J gene lost 9 bases, with 19 bases spanning the gap. The CDR3 region is CASSRDRGGEAQYF. The CDR3 DNA reads as TGTGCCAGCAGCCGCGACAGGGGAGGGGAGGCCCAGTACTTC.

The chain links TRBV7-2 to TRBJ2-2, with D possibly called TRBD1 or TRBD2 (5 bases each). CDR1 SGHTA and CDR2 FQGNSA come from the germline V gene. The CDR3 is made up of 16 amino acids. The germline V and J ends were trimmed by 5 bases and 0 bases, with 13 bases remaining between them. The CDR3 coding sequence is TGTGCCAGCAGCCCAACTCGGGACGCGAACACCGGGGAGCTGTTTTTT. Its translation is CASSPTRDANTGELFF.

The chain is built from TRBV28 and TRBJ2-5, with D maybe TRBD2 (5 bases). Germline CDR1 and CDR2: MDHEN and SYDVKM. Trimming removed 6 bases from V and 4 bases from J, with 18 bases in between. This CDR3 has 15 residues. CDR3 sequence: CASREGSTIIETQYF. CDR3 DNA: TGTGCCAGCAGAGAGGGCAGCACAATAATAGAGACCCAGTACTTC. Supplemented by reference TRBV28 and TRBJ2-5, the full variable domain reads DVKVTQSSRYLVKRTGEKVFLECVQDMDHENMFWYRQDPGLGLRLIYFSYDVKMKEKGDIPEGYSVSREKKERFSLILESASTNQTSMYLCASREGSTIIETQYFGPGTRLLVL.

This sequence joins TRBV5-4 and TRBJ1-1, with unresolved D. The germline CDR1 and CDR2 sequences are SGHNT and YYREEE (reference sequence). The CDR3 runs 15 residues. V lost 1 base, J lost 5 bases, and 15 bases lay in between. This CDR3 is CASSLWRGSWTEAFF. CDR3 DNA sequence: TGTGCCAGCAGCTTGTGGCGGGGAAGTTGGACTGAAGCTTTCTTT.

J is TRBJ1-5 and V is TRBV30; D call uncertain. This CDR3 has 16 residues. Germline CDR1 GTSNPN, CDR2 SVGIG (reference sequence). V lost 0 bases and J 4 bases, leaving 16 bases between the germline ends. CDR3 nucleotides: TGTGCCTGGAGTGTTCAAGCGGGTGTTGGTAATCAGCCCCAGCATTTT. Its protein product is CAWSVQAGVGNQPQHF.

This sequence joins TRBV5-8 and TRBJ1-5; D is possibly TRBD1 (6 bases). The CDR3 extends over 16 amino acids. V was pared by 4 bases and J by 6 bases, with 20 bases between. The germline V gene has CDR1 SGHTS and CDR2 YDEGEE. The DNA for the CDR3 is TGTGCCAGCAGCGCGTTCCGGAACAGGGAGCGTCAGCCCCAGCATTTT. It encodes CASSAFRNRERQPQHF.

This sequence joins TRBV5-1 and TRBJ2-3; TRBD1 matches at 8 bases. The CDR3 covers 17 residues. Trimming cost V 4 bases and J 4 bases; bases outside gene matches: 14. The germline V gene has CDR1 SGHRS and CDR2 YFSETQ. The CDR3 nucleotides read TGCGCCAGCAGCACCGGACAGGGAAAGAAGCCAGCAGATACGCAGTATTTT. This codes for CASSTGQGKKPADTQYF.

Worth noting for this clone: The germline gene is not matched at one end of the junction; a read error may be the cause. The chain couples TRBV9 to TRBJ2-7; 8 bases line up with TRBD2. This CDR3 spans 14 amino acids. Per the germline V gene, CDR1 is SGDLS and CDR2 is YYNGEE. CDR3 amino acids: CASNVGFSGEEQYF. CDR3 nucleotides: TGTGCCAGCAACGTAGGGTTTAGCGGGGAAGAGCAGTACTTC.

The V call is TRBV7-9, the J call TRBJ2-7; D is perhaps TRBD1 or TRBD2 (6 bases each). Germline assignment: CDR1 SEHNR and CDR2 FQNEAQ (reference sequence). The CDR3 length is 14 residues. V was trimmed by 2 bases and J by 2 bases, leaving 10 bases between them. The CDR3 is CASSLFGGPYEQYF. CDR3 coding DNA: TGTGCCAGCAGCTTATTTGGGGGGCCCTACGAGCAGTACTTC.

For this clone: Compared with germline, one end of the junction differs, possibly owing to a read error. V gene TRBV19 combines with J gene TRBJ2-7; maybe TRBD1 (6 bases). The CDR3 extends over 14 amino acids. Germline V lookup: CDR1 LNHDA, CDR2 SQIVND (reference sequence). CDR3 bases: TGTGCCAGTAGTATCAGGGACACCACCTACGGGCAGTACTTC. It encodes CASSIRDTTYGQYF.

The V and J genes are TRBV6-5 and TRBJ2-7, with no clear D. Trimming stripped 0 bases from V and 3 bases from J, with 15 bases between. The V gene's germline CDR1 is MNHEY and CDR2 SVGAGI. The length of the CDR3 is 16 residues. CDR3 nucleotide sequence: TGTGCCAGCAGTTACTCGAAGGCTAGAAAGGGCTACGAGCAGTACTTC. This gives the protein CASSYSKARKGYEQYF.

This rearrangement joins TRBV7-2 to TRBJ1-5; the D is unclear. Trimming pared 1 base from V and 2 bases from J, leaving 9 bases between. The CDR3 sequence is 15 residues long. Germline assignment: CDR1 SGHTA and CDR2 FQGNSA. The CDR3 DNA sequence: TGTGCCAGCAGCTTAGATCGGTCCGGCAATCAGCCCCAGCATTTT. Translation: CASSLDRSGNQPQHF.

The genes are TRBV5-1 and TRBJ2-7; D is possibly TRBD1 (6 bases). Trimming pared 2 bases from V and 6 bases from J, leaving 12 bases between. This CDR3 has 13 residues. Germline lookup yields CDR1 SGHRS and CDR2 YFSETQ. CDR3: CASSLNTGSEQYF. Here the CDR3 DNA reads TGCGCCAGCAGCTTAAATACAGGGAGCGAGCAGTACTTC.

The chain recombines TRBV7-2 with TRBJ1-5; D is unresolved. CDR1 is SGHTA and CDR2 is FQGNSA in the germline V gene. V was shortened by 5 bases and J by 2 bases, with 13 bases between the two germline ends. This CDR3 region has 15 residues. The CDR3 loop is CASSVDWSGNQPQHF. CDR3 DNA: TGTGCCAGCAGCGTCGACTGGTCCGGCAATCAGCCCCAGCATTTT.

The chain links TRBV5-1 to TRBJ2-5; D is possibly TRBD2 (6 bases). V lost 1 base to trimming and J lost 9 bases, with 19 bases between them. The CDR3 consists of 15 residues. Germline CDR1 SGHRS, CDR2 YFSETQ. The CDR3 protein is CASSLQASATVAQYF. The DNA of the CDR3 is TGCGCCAGCAGCTTGCAGGCTAGCGCCACCGTGGCCCAGTACTTC.

V gene TRBV4-1 combines with J gene TRBJ2-7, with 8 bases aligning to TRBD1. Germline V lookup: CDR1 MGHRA, CDR2 YSYEKL. The CDR3 loop spans 16 amino acids. V lost 5 bases to trimming and J lost 2 bases; unmatched junction nucleotides: 11. The CDR3 DNA sequence: TGCGCCAGCAGCTATAGACCGGGACAGGAACCCTACGAGCAGTACTTC. Translating gives CASSYRPGQEPYEQYF.

As regards this clone: Other DNA sequences in this specimen translate into the identical CDR3. The chain joins TRBV30 to TRBJ1-3; D is ambiguous. This CDR3 spans 13 amino acids. V was trimmed by 1 base and J by 0 bases, leaving 4 bases between them. Germline lookup yields CDR1 GTSNPN and CDR2 SVGIG (reference sequence). This chain's CDR3 is CAWSGTSGNTIYF. The CDR3 coding sequence is TGTGCCTGGAGTGGGACCTCTGGAAACACCATATATTTT.

This clone was recorded only once. Here the CDR3 DNA reads TGTGCCAGCAGTCAAACTAGCTCTGGGGCCAACGTCCTGACTTTC. It codes for CASSQTSSGANVLTF. V usage is TRBV2 and J usage is TRBJ2-6, with a possible D match to TRBD2 (5 bases). The germline gives CDR1 SNHLY, CDR2 FYNNEI. The germline V and J ends were trimmed by 5 bases and 0 bases, with 8 bases remaining between them. The CDR3 is made up of 15 amino acids. Together with reference TRBV2 and TRBJ2-6, the CDR3 gives the full variable domain: EPEVTQTPSHQVTQMGQEVILRCVPISNHLYFYWYRQILGQKVEFLVSFYNNEISEKSEIFDDQFSVERPDGSNFTLKIRSTKLEDSAMYFCASSQTSSGANVLTFGAGSRLTVL.

The chain employs TRBV6-6 and TRBJ1-1; a weak D match, TRBD1 (5 bases). Germline lookup yields CDR1 MNHNY and CDR2 SVGAGI (reference sequence). The CDR3 is 14 amino acids. The germline V and J ends were trimmed by 6 bases and 4 bases, with 15 bases remaining between them. In DNA, the CDR3 is TGTGCCAGCAGCATAACAGGTGCGGGCACTGAAGCTTTCTTT. Protein product: CASSITGAGTEAFF.

The CDR3 spells CASSFSSGANVLTF. In nucleotides, the CDR3 is TGCGCCAGCAGCTTTAGCTCTGGGGCCAACGTCCTGACTTTC. The genes are TRBV5-1 and TRBJ2-6, with D uncertain. Trimming removed 2 bases from V and 0 bases from J, with 3 bases in between. The CDR3 loop spans 14 amino acids. Germline CDR1 reads SGHRS; CDR2 reads YFSETQ. Together with reference TRBV5-1 and TRBJ2-6, the CDR3 gives the full variable domain: KAGVTQTPRYLIKTRGQQVTLSCSPISGHRSVSWYQQTPGQGLQFLFEYFSETQRNKGNFPGRFSGRQFSNSRSEMNVSTLELGDSALYLCASSFSSGANVLTFGAGSRLTVL.

This clone has just one count. The gene calls are TRBV28 and TRBJ2-7; D call uncertain. The CDR3 runs to 17 residues. The V and J ends lost 6 bases and 2 bases respectively, with 23 bases between them. Germline assignment: CDR1 MDHEN and CDR2 SYDVKM. Written as DNA, the CDR3 is TGTGCCAGCAGCCAGTTTCGCCCCCGCAGTCCTACCTACGAGCAGTACTTC. Its translation is CASSQFRPRSPTYEQYF.

The CDR3 DNA reads as TGTGCCAGTAGTATCCCCGGGACTAGTTTCGGGGAGCTGTTTTTT. Protein product: CASSIPGTSFGELFF. The chain couples TRBV19 to TRBJ2-2; 8 nucleotides line up with TRBD2. The CDR3 runs to 15 residues. The germline gives CDR1 LNHDA, CDR2 SQIVND (reference sequence). V shed 3 bases and J 7 bases; nucleotides not matched to a gene: 7.

The V call is TRBV7-2, the J call TRBJ2-1; tentatively, D is TRBD2 (6 bases). The germline CDR1 and CDR2 sequences are SGHTA and FQGNSA. The CDR3 runs 13 residues. V was shortened by 6 bases and J by 7 bases, with 13 bases between the two germline ends. The CDR3 is CASSKTRWNEQFF. In DNA, the CDR3 is TGTGCCAGCAGTAAGACTAGATGGAATGAGCAGTTCTTC.

The chain combines TRBV15 with TRBJ2-5; 7 nucleotides agree with TRBD2. J gave up 7 bases and V 8 bases, and 10 bases lay outside the gene matches. Germline CDR1 LNHNV, CDR2 YYDKDF (reference sequence). The CDR3 extends over 13 amino acids. CDR3 protein: CATGGDPAGTQYF. CDR3 DNA: TGTGCCACCGGGGGGGACCCCGCAGGGACCCAGTACTTC.